A single sample is the source of the 25 T cell receptor beta chains below, sequenced in a study of control samples from healthy donors and cancer patients. The data were produced by immunoSEQ multiplex PCR, yet TCRdb's version contains in-frame clones alone and is incomplete. The table records 100,000 to 150,000 clones, 92% of them present only once. What was sequenced was blood. These receptors originate from a woman between 45 and 65 years old in good health.

The rearrangement uses TRBV15 and TRBJ1-4, with 7 bases matching TRBD1. Germline trimming cut 5 bases from V and 5 bases from J; bases unmatched to any gene: 14. CDR3 length: 17 amino acids. Per the germline V gene, CDR1 is LNHNV and CDR2 is YYDKDF (reference sequence). CDR3 nucleotides: TGTGCCACCAGCCGCAGGAGACAGGGCCGAGAAAATGAAAAACTGTTTTTT. Encoded protein: CATSRRRQGRENEKLFF.

Details on this clone: Other nucleotide sequences in the sample specify the same CDR3. As DNA, the CDR3 is TGTGCCAGTTCTAGCGGGTTCACTGGGGAGCTGTTTTTT. Its protein is CASSSGFTGELFF. The chain combines TRBV28 with TRBJ2-2; 8 bases match TRBD2. V trimming: 9 bases; J trimming: 8 bases; junction bases outside the gene matches: 8. The CDR3 is made up of 13 amino acids. Germline loops: CDR1 MDHEN, CDR2 SYDVKM.

The J gene is TRBJ2-3, the V gene TRBV15, with D possibly being TRBD1 (5 bases). The length of the CDR3 is 13 residues. V lost 0 bases to trimming and J lost 4 bases, with 5 bases between them. Per the germline V gene, CDR1 is LNHNV and CDR2 is YYDKDF (reference sequence). The CDR3 loop reads CATSRDRADTQYF. CDR3 sequence (DNA): TGTGCCACCAGCAGAGACAGGGCAGATACGCAGTATTTT.

As for this clone: The same CDR3 also results from other DNA sequences found in this sample. This chain connects TRBV7-2 to TRBJ1-2; D perhaps matches TRBD1 (6 bases). Between the trimmed V and J ends, which lost 5 bases and 2 bases, there was a span of 9 bases. Germline loops: CDR1 SGHTA, CDR2 FQGNSA. This CDR3 is built from 13 residues. The CDR3 is CASSPTGNYGYTF. The CDR3 region has the DNA TGTGCCAGCAGCCCGACAGGCAACTATGGCTACACCTTC.

The rearrangement links TRBV9 to TRBJ1-6; 8 bases fit TRBD1. V was clipped by 3 bases and J by 5 bases; unmatched bases: 1. Germline CDR1 and CDR2: SGDLS and YYNGEE. This CDR3 is 14 amino acids long. The CDR3 region has the DNA TGTGCCAGCAGCGCGACAGGGGATAATTCACCCCTCCACTTT. Translating gives CASSATGDNSPLHF.

The chain recombines TRBV18 with TRBJ2-1, with a possible D match to TRBD1 (5 bases). There are 15 residues in the CDR3. Per the germline V gene, CDR1 is KGHSH and CDR2 is LQKENI. V was shortened by 3 bases and J by 2 bases, with 11 bases between the two germline ends. CDR3 DNA sequence: TGTGCCAGCTCACCGATCACAGGAACCTACAATGAGCAGTTCTTC. It translates to CASSPITGTYNEQFF. Based on the CDR3 plus reference TRBV18 and TRBJ2-1, the full variable domain is NAGVMQNPRHLVRRRGQEARLRCSPMKGHSHVYWYRQLPEEGLKFMVYLQKENIIDESGMPKERFSAEFPKEGPSILRIQQVVRGDSAAYFCASSPITGTYNEQFFGPGTRLTVL.

The chain couples TRBV19 to TRBJ1-1; TRBD1 is a possible D gene (5 bases). This CDR3 is 17 amino acids long. Trimming took off 6 bases at V and 0 bases at J, with 20 bases between the two ends. Germline V gene lookup returns CDR1 LNHDA and CDR2 SQIVND (reference sequence). This chain's CDR3 is CASRGTERALLNTEAFF. The CDR3 coding sequence is TGTGCCAGTAGAGGGACGGAAAGAGCACTTTTGAACACTGAAGCTTTCTTT.

In this sample, this clone turned up a few times. V and J are TRBV5-1 and TRBJ2-3; TRBD2 is a possible D gene (5 bases). The V and J ends lost 4 bases and 6 bases respectively, with 24 bases between them. Germline V gene sequence: CDR1 SGHRS, CDR2 YFSETQ. This CDR3 has 17 residues. CDR3 sequence (DNA): TGCGCCAGCAGCCCTTTTGGGAGTTCTATAATGTTCGATACGCAGTATTTT. Its protein is CASSPFGSSIMFDTQYF.

V is TRBV7-9 and J is TRBJ1-1; 7 bases are a match to TRBD1. Germline CDR1 is SEHNR and CDR2 is FQNEAQ (reference sequence). CDR3 length: 15 amino acids. Trimming removed 5 bases from V and 4 bases from J; junction bases left unmatched: 10. The chain's CDR3 is CASSQTGLSGTEAFF. CDR3 coding DNA: TGTGCCAGCAGCCAGACAGGGTTATCGGGCACTGAAGCTTTCTTT. Complete variable domain (other parts from reference TRBV7-9 and TRBJ1-1): DTGVSQNPRHKITKRGQNVTFRCDPISEHNRLYWYRQTLGQGPEFLTYFQNEAQLEKSRLLSDRFSAERPKGSFSTLEIQRTEQGDSAMYLCASSQTGLSGTEAFFGQGTRLTVV.

V and J are TRBV5-1 and TRBJ1-4; 7 nucleotides agree with TRBD1. The V segment lost 5 bases and the J segment 0 bases; nucleotides outside the gene matches: 4. Germline CDR1 reads SGHRS; CDR2 reads YFSETQ. The CDR3 extends over 15 amino acids. For the CDR3, the DNA is TGCGCCAGCAGTCCAGGGGGGTCAACTAATGAAAAACTGTTTTTT. Protein product: CASSPGGSTNEKLFF.

The genes are TRBV28 and TRBJ1-1; maybe TRBD1 (6 bases). Germline V gene sequence: CDR1 MDHEN, CDR2 SYDVKM. V lost 7 bases and J lost 6, with 21 bases in between. This CDR3 has 15 residues. CDR3 protein: CASTLGGAGRSEAFF. In DNA, the CDR3 is TGTGCCAGCACCCTAGGGGGGGCCGGTCGCTCTGAAGCTTTCTTT.

This clone has just one count. CDR3 amino acids: CASSEGVRSTDTQYF. The CDR3 DNA sequence: TGTGCCAGCAGTGAAGGCGTCAGAAGCACAGATACGCAGTATTTT. The chain recombines TRBV6-1 with TRBJ2-3; D is uncertain. CDR3 length: 15 residues. V was shortened by 1 base and J by 0 bases, with 8 bases between the two germline ends. Germline lookup yields CDR1 MNHNS and CDR2 SASEGT.

The chain carries TRBV30 and TRBJ1-5; TRBD1 might be the D (5 bases). The CDR3 length is 14 residues. CDR1 and CDR2 from the germline V gene are GTSNPN and SVGIG (reference sequence). V was pared by 6 bases and J by 0 bases, with 12 bases between. The CDR3 is CACGGTRSNQPQHF. In DNA form, the CDR3 reads TGTGCCTGTGGGGGGACCCGTAGCAATCAGCCCCAGCATTTT.

The rearrangement joins TRBV10-3 to TRBJ1-5, with D perhaps matching TRBD1 (5 bases). V lost 2 bases, J lost 5 bases, and 13 bases lay in between. The CDR3 is made up of 15 amino acids. Germline values: CDR1 ENHRY, CDR2 SYGVKD. The CDR3 nucleotides read TGTGCCATCAGTGAGGGGGACCGTGGGGATCAGCCCCAGCATTTT. Its translation: CAISEGDRGDQPQHF.

This clone was counted between two and nine times. The V call is TRBV19, the J call TRBJ2-7; TRBD2 matches 7 bases. This CDR3 comprises 15 residues. CDR1 and CDR2 (germline): LNHDA, SQIVND (reference sequence). V shed 2 bases, J shed 6 bases, and the junction held 10 bases outside the gene matches. CDR3 sequence (DNA): TGTGCCAGTAGTATATCGGCCTGGGAGGGCTCCGAGCAGTACTTC. Translating gives CASSISAWEGSEQYF.

This clone was recorded a few times. V gene TRBV12-2 combines with J gene TRBJ1-5; the table assigns TRBD1, which was not confirmed against the DNA. TRBV12-2 is a documented pseudogene. There are 15 residues in the CDR3. The CDR3: CASRLAGQGSQPQHF. CDR3 sequence (DNA): TGTGCAAGTCGCTTAGCGGGACAGGGGAGTCAGCCCCAGCATTTT.

V and J are TRBV7-8 and TRBJ2-3; no clear D. This CDR3 is 17 amino acids long. Trimming removed 4 bases from V and 3 bases from J, with 20 bases in between. Germline-derived CDR1 and CDR2 are SGHVS and FQNEAQ. The CDR3 DNA is TGTGCCAGCAGCTGGGTAGGCCCTGGCCAATCTACAGATACGCAGTATTTT. This translates into CASSWVGPGQSTDTQYF.

There are a few counts of this clone. The rearrangement uses TRBV5-1 and TRBJ1-2; D gene ambiguous. The CDR3 consists of 17 residues. In germline, CDR1 is SGHRS, CDR2 YFSETQ. With 1 base removed from V and 0 bases from J, the gap between germline ends came to 16 bases. CDR3 nucleotides: TGCGCCAGCAGCTTGCTCTCACCAACTAACCCTAACTATGGCTACACCTTC. Its protein product is CASSLLSPTNPNYGYTF.

This chain joins TRBV19 and TRBJ2-5; D is uncertain. CDR1 and CDR2 from the germline V gene are LNHDA and SQIVND (reference sequence). Deletions cut 3 bases from V and 4 bases from J, with 9 bases between. This CDR3 comprises 13 residues. The CDR3: CASSIATRETQYF. The DNA for the CDR3 is TGTGCCAGTAGTATTGCCACAAGAGAGACCCAGTACTTC.

This chain joins TRBV5-1 and TRBJ2-5; 11 positions agree with TRBD2. This CDR3 is 17 amino acids long. CDR1 SGHRS and CDR2 YFSETQ come from the germline V gene. Germline trimming cut 4 bases from V and 3 bases from J; bases unmatched to any gene: 11. CDR3 amino acids: CASSLGPGLAEKETQYF. In DNA, the CDR3 is TGCGCCAGCAGCCTGGGGCCGGGACTAGCGGAAAAAGAGACCCAGTACTTC.

The rearrangement uses TRBV28 and TRBJ1-6; 11 bases line up with TRBD1. Germline lookup yields CDR1 MDHEN and CDR2 SYDVKM. Trimming removed 4 bases from V and 7 bases from J; junction bases left unmatched: 12. The CDR3 loop spans 18 amino acids. The CDR3 loop reads CASSSNLLRDRGNSPLHF. As DNA, the CDR3 is TGTGCCAGCAGTTCGAACCTACTCCGGGACAGGGGGAATTCACCCCTCCACTTT.

The table lists this clone with a few counts. V is TRBV5-1 and J is TRBJ1-5, with a weak D call TRBD1 (5 bases). Trimming removed 0 bases at V and 2 bases at J, with 9 bases between. The CDR3 contains 15 residues. Per the germline V gene, CDR1 is SGHRS and CDR2 is YFSETQ. CDR3 loop: CASSLDSGGNQPQHF. The CDR3 nucleotides are TGCGCCAGCAGCTTGGATTCGGGGGGCAATCAGCCCCAGCATTTT.

This clone was seen only once. The chain carries TRBV15 and TRBJ2-3; D gene ambiguous. Per germline, CDR1 LNHNV and CDR2 YYDKDF (reference sequence). The CDR3 runs to 15 residues. The ends were cut back, 0 bases at V and 2 bases at J, with 9 bases in the middle. In DNA form, the CDR3 reads TGTGCCACCAGCAGAGACCGAACGCCCACAGATACGCAGTATTTT. Protein sequence: CATSRDRTPTDTQYF. The complete variable domain, with remaining parts taken from reference TRBV15 and TRBJ2-3, reads DAMVIQNPRYQVTQFGKPVTLSCSQTLNHNVMYWYQQKSSQAPKLLFHYYDKDFNNEADTPDNFQSRRPNTSFCFLDIRSPGLGDTAMYLCATSRDRTPTDTQYFGPGTRLTVL.

This clone showed up just once. The chain carries TRBV7-2 and TRBJ1-2; D is undetermined. From germline, CDR1 is SGHTA and CDR2 FQGNSA. This CDR3 region has 15 residues. Deletions cut 3 bases from V and 7 bases from J, with 18 bases between. The chain's CDR3 is CASSFTVTGSGGYTF. The CDR3 nucleotides read TGTGCCAGCAGCTTCACGGTGACCGGGAGTGGTGGCTACACCTTC.

The CDR3 reads CAIRAGASTDTQYF. CDR3 DNA sequence: TGTGCCATCAGAGCGGGGGCTAGCACAGATACGCAGTATTTT. V usage is TRBV10-3 and J usage is TRBJ2-3; 8 nucleotides line up with TRBD2. V was pared by 6 bases and J by 0 bases, with 2 bases of the junction left unmatched. The CDR3 spans 14 residues. CDR1 and CDR2 (germline): ENHRY, SYGVKD.